This T cell receptor beta chain was recorded in a study of blood T cell repertoires in COVID-19. Study-wide background: From T cells, B-cell-depleted T cells, or PBMCs came the material, which was cDNA or gDNA.

The cohort comprised adults aged about 18 to 90 years residing in about two dozen US areas. The study counted Cohort 3 donors as recovered given two negative PCRs, clearance, or symptom resolution. Per germline, CDR1 MRHNA and CDR2 SNTAGT. This CDR3 region has 13 residues. V lost 3 bases and J 4 bases, leaving 9 bases between the germline ends. How the authors handled the data: For nucleated cells, counts were estimated from reference gene primer amplification. Sequenced by immunoSEQ multiplex PCR; TCRdb stores in-frame clones only, minus some. V, J and clone size were drawn from that table, and D and trimming were deduced from the DNA. The sample consists of around 500,000 clones, roughly nine tenths of them appearing once.

The rearrangement joins TRBV6-4 to TRBJ1-2; tentative D call: TRBD1 (5 bases). Material: PBMCs or T cells enriched from blood (not recorded which). The source of this sequence is an older woman who had recovered from COVID-19. The CDR3 protein is CASSERGGYGYTF. CDR3 coding DNA: TGTGCCAGCAGTGAGAGGGGAGGCTATGGCTACACCTTC.